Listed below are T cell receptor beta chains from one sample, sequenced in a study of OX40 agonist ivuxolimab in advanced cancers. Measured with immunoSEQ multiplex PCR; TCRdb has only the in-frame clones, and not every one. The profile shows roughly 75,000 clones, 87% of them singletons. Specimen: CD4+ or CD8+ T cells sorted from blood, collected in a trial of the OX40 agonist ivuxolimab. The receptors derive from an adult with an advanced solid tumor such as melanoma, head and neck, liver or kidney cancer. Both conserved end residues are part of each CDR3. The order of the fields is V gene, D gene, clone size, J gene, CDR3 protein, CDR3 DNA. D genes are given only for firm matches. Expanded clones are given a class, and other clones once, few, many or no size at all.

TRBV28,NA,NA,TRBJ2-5,CASSLLEPQKETQYF,TGTGCCAGCAGTTTATTAGAGCCACAGAAAGAGACCCAGTACTTC
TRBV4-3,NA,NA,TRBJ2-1,CASSQGLNRGDEQFF,TGCGCCAGCAGCCAGGGACTTAATAGGGGGGATGAGCAGTTCTTC
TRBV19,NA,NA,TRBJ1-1,CASSMRGGGTTEAFF,TGTGCCAGTAGTATGAGGGGTGGGGGGACCACTGAAGCTTTCTTT
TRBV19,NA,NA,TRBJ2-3,CATDPVGDRRTQYF,TGTGCCACCGATCCGGTCGGGGATAGGCGGACGCAGTATTTT
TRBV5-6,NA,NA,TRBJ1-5,CASSFAWGPNQPQHF,TGTGCCAGCAGCTTCGCGTGGGGTCCTAATCAGCCCCAGCATTTT
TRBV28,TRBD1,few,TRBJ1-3,CASETGSGNTIYF,TGTGCCAGTGAGACAGGGTCTGGAAACACCATATATTTT
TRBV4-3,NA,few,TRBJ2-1,CASSSQSGEQFF,TGCGCCAGCAGCTCTCAAAGCGGGGAGCAGTTCTTC
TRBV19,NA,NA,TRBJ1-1,CASSIPGTTEAFF,TGTGCCAGTAGTATACCCGGGACCACTGAAGCTTTCTTT
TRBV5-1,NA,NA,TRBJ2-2,CASSLTSSNTGELFF,TGCGCCAGCAGCTTGACGAGTTCGAACACCGGGGAGCTGTTTTTT
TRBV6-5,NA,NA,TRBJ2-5,CASSYTPAVQETQYF,TGTGCCAGCAGTTACACACCGGCAGTCCAAGAGACCCAGTACTTC
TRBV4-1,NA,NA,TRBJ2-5,CASSQVGGRKTQYF,TGCGCCAGCAGCCAAGTTGGGGGCCGGAAGACCCAGTACTTC
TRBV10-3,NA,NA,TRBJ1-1,CAISPQGNTEAFF,TGTGCCATCAGCCCTCAGGGGAACACTGAAGCTTTCTTT
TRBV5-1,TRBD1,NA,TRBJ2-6,CASSLTRSTGLGGAGANVLTF,TGCGCCAGCAGCTTGACGCGGTCGACAGGGTTAGGGGGTGCTGGGGCCAACGTCCTGACTTTC
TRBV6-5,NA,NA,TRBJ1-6,CASSYRGSPLHF,TGTGCCAGCAGTTACAGGGGTTCACCCCTCCACTTT
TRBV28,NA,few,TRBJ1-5,CASSPGGRQPQHF,TGTGCCAGCAGTCCTGGGGGGAGGCAGCCCCAGCATTTT
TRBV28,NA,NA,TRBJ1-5,CASSDGGYNQPQHF,TGTGCCAGCAGTGACGGAGGGTACAATCAGCCCCAGCATTTT
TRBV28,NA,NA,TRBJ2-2,CASTPGAGELFF,TGTGCCAGCACCCCCGGGGCCGGGGAGCTGTTTTTT
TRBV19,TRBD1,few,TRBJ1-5,CASSIRQGLNQPQHF,TGTGCCAGTAGTATAAGACAGGGGCTCAATCAGCCCCAGCATTTT
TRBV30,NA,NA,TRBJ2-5,CACRSGGRETQYF,TGTGCCTGCCGTTCCGGGGGGCGAGAGACCCAGTACTTC
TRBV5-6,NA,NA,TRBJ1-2,CASSLRRTGYGYTF,TGTGCCAGCAGCTTGCGGCGAACAGGCTATGGCTACACCTTC
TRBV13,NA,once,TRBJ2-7,CASSPQGNRMSIDEQYF,TGTGCCAGCAGCCCCCAGGGTAATCGGATGTCGATCGACGAGCAGTACTTC
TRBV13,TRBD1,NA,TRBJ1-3,CASSSRQGRSGNTIYF,TGTGCCAGCAGCTCCCGACAGGGTAGATCTGGAAACACCATATATTTT
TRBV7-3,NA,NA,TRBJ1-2,CASSLEPNYGYTF,TGTGCCAGTAGCTTAGAGCCTAACTATGGCTACACCTTC
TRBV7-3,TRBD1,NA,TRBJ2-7,CASSLKPRPGQGVNEQYF,TGTGCCAGCAGCTTAAAGCCACGACCGGGACAGGGGGTTAACGAGCAGTACTTC
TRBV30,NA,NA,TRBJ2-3,CAWSEARLAQYF,TGTGCCTGGAGTGAGGCTCGGTTGGCGCAGTATTTT
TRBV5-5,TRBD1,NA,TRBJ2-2,CASSLDRVGLAGELFF,TGTGCCAGCAGTCTCGACAGGGTGGGTCTCGCCGGGGAGCTGTTTTTT
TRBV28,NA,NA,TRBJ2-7,CASSYYEQYF,TGTGCCAGCAGTTATTACGAGCAGTACTTC
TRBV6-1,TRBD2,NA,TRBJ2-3,CASSVLLAGGPDTQYF,TGTGCCAGCAGTGTTTTACTAGCGGGGGGCCCAGATACGCAGTATTTT
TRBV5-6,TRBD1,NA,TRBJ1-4,CASSSLPDRGRREKLFF,TGTGCCAGCAGCTCCCTCCCAGACAGGGGGCGTCGGGAAAAACTGTTTTTT
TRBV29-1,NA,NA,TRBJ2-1,CSVGPGWGEQFF,TGCAGCGTTGGGCCAGGGTGGGGTGAGCAGTTCTTC
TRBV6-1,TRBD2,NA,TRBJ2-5,CASTQGTRRETQYF,TGTGCCAGCACCCAGGGGACTAGACGAGAGACCCAGTACTTC
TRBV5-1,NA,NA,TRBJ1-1,CASSPRDIGNTEAFF,TGCGCCAGCAGCCCCCGGGACATCGGGAACACTGAAGCTTTCTTT
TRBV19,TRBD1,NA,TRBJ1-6,CASTSGQTVNSPLHF,TGTGCCAGTACCTCGGGACAGACAGTCAATTCACCCCTCCACTTT
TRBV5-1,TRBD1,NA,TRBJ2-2,CASSSGGYGGELFF,TGCGCCAGCAGCTCAGGGGGATATGGCGGGGAGCTGTTTTTT
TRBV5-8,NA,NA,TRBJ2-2,CASRGPNTGELFF,TGTGCCAGCAGGGGGCCGAACACCGGGGAGCTGTTTTTT
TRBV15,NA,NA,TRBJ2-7,CATSAYSSSYEQYF,TGTGCCACCAGCGCTTACTCCAGCTCCTACGAGCAGTACTTC
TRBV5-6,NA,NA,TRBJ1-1,CASSFGAEAFF,TGTGCCAGCAGCTTTGGTGCTGAAGCTTTCTTT
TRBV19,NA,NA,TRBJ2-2,CASSGTQLVGELFF,TGTGCCAGTAGTGGGACCCAATTAGTCGGGGAGCTGTTTTTT
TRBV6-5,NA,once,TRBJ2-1,CASSQGHEQFF,TGTGCCAGCAGCCAGGGGCATGAGCAGTTCTTC
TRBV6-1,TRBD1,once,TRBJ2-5,CASSEWGQGRRETQYF,TGTGCCAGCAGTGAGTGGGGACAGGGGAGGCGAGAGACCCAGTACTTC
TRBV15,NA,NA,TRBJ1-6,CATSREDGISPLHF,TGTGCCACCAGCAGAGAGGACGGTATTTCACCCCTCCACTTT
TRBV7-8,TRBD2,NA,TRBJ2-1,CASSFRTSAEQFF,TGTGCCAGCAGCTTTCGGACTAGCGCCGAGCAGTTCTTC
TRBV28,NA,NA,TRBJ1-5,CASSRLNQPQHF,TGTGCCAGCAGCCGGCTCAATCAGCCCCAGCATTTT
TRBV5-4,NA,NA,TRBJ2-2,CASSPGLGPGELFF,TGTGCCAGCAGCCCGGGTCTGGGTCCCGGGGAGCTGTTTTTT
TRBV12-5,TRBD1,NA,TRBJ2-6,CASGLRQGLSGANVLTF,TGTGCTAGTGGTTTGAGACAGGGTCTATCCGGGGCCAACGTCCTGACTTTC
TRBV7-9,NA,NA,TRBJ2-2,CASHSPGELFF,TGTGCCAGCCATAGTCCCGGGGAGCTGTTTTTT
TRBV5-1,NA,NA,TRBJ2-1,CASSLNYQLPHNEQFF,TGCGCCAGCAGCTTGAATTATCAGTTGCCCCACAATGAGCAGTTCTTC
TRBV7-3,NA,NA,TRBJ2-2,CASRGRAATGELFF,TGTGCCAGCAGGGGCCGGGCAGCCACCGGGGAGCTGTTTTTT
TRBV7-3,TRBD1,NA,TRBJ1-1,CASSLAAGGEAFF,TGTGCCAGCAGCTTAGCCGCAGGGGGCGAAGCTTTCTTT
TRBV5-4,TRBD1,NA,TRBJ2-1,CASSWLDRRNEQFF,TGTGCCAGCAGCTGGTTGGACAGGCGGAATGAGCAGTTCTTC
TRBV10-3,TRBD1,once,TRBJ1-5,CAIRGQGENQPQHF,TGTGCCATCAGGGGGCAGGGGGAGAATCAGCCCCAGCATTTT